These 31 T cell receptor beta chains were sequenced from one sample in a study of blood T cell repertoires in COVID-19. Repertoires were generated with immunoSEQ multiplex PCR, while TCRdb's copy carries only in-frame clones and drops some. The data show over 250,000 clones, about 83% seen once. Sequenced material: peripheral blood. These receptors originate from a woman between 45 and 60 years old who had recovered from COVID-19.

V is TRBV23-1 and J is TRBJ1-5, with 11 bases lining up with TRBD1. TRBV23-1 is filed as an ORF, its function uncertain. The CDR3 loop spans 15 amino acids. Germline trimming cut 8 bases from V and 7 bases from J; bases unmatched to any gene: 10. CDR3 protein: CASDPDRDRGQPQHF. In nucleotides, the CDR3 is TGCGCCAGCGATCCTGACCGGGACAGGGGGCAGCCCCAGCATTTT.

The chain is built from TRBV24-1 and TRBJ2-5; D is undetermined. Deletions cut 2 bases from V and 5 bases from J, with 20 bases between. Germline V gene lookup returns CDR1 KGHDR and CDR2 SFDVKD. CDR3 size: 17 residues. Here the CDR3 reads CATSDYPPRVPGETQYF. The CDR3 DNA reads TGTGCCACCAGTGATTACCCGCCCCGGGTCCCTGGGGAGACCCAGTACTTC.

The chain carries TRBV4-2 and TRBJ2-3; 7 bases align to TRBD2. V lost 6 bases to trimming and J lost 5 bases; unmatched junction nucleotides: 14. Per the germline V gene, CDR1 is LGHNA and CDR2 is YNFKEQ. The CDR3 contains 16 residues. DNA of the CDR3: TGTGCCAGCAGGGACTCAGGCGGGGGAAATGAAGATACGCAGTATTTT. Its translation is CASRDSGGGNEDTQYF.

This chain links TRBV14 with TRBJ2-5; 8 positions match TRBD2. The CDR3 runs 15 residues. Germline V gene data show CDR1 as SGHDN and CDR2 as FVKESK. Trimming cost V 4 bases and J 2 bases; bases outside gene matches: 6. CDR3 sequence reads: CASSPIAGTQETQYF. For the CDR3, the DNA is TGTGCCAGCAGCCCGATAGCGGGGACGCAAGAGACCCAGTACTTC.

The chain links TRBV30 to TRBJ2-2, with 9 bases that match TRBD1. CDR3 size: 14 residues. Germline-derived CDR1 and CDR2 are GTSNPN and SVGIG (reference sequence). V was pared by 4 bases and J by 6 bases, with 6 bases of the junction left unmatched. CDR3 region: CAWTPGTGPGELFF. The CDR3 nucleotides are TGTGCCTGGACACCAGGGACAGGGCCCGGGGAGCTGTTTTTT.

The J gene is TRBJ1-1, the V gene TRBV9; D call uncertain. V lost 3 bases and J 3 bases, leaving 12 bases between the germline ends. The length of the CDR3 is 14 residues. Per the germline V gene, CDR1 is SGDLS and CDR2 is YYNGEE. The CDR3 DNA reads as TGTGCCAGCAGCGGCCAGGTTTCGGACACTGAAGCTTTCTTT. This gives the protein CASSGQVSDTEAFF.

The V and J genes are TRBV5-1 and TRBJ1-1; no clear D gene. Germline V lookup: CDR1 SGHRS, CDR2 YFSETQ. CDR3 size: 14 residues. With 6 bases removed from V and 0 bases from J, the gap between germline ends came to 12 bases. CDR3 loop: CASMREEVNTEAFF. The CDR3 region has the DNA TGCGCCAGCATGAGGGAAGAGGTGAACACTGAAGCTTTCTTT.

In its sample, this clone was seen a few times. The chain has TRBV4-1 and TRBJ1-1; TRBD1 matches at 9 bases. Unmatched junction bases numbered 3, after V lost 1 base and J lost 6 bases. CDR1 and CDR2 (germline): MGHRA, YSYEKL. The CDR3 runs to 14 residues. The CDR3 reads CASSQGDRVPEAFF. Written as DNA, the CDR3 is TGCGCCAGCAGCCAAGGGGACAGGGTCCCTGAAGCTTTCTTT.

This chain links TRBV29-1 with TRBJ1-2, with TRBD1 as a possible D gene (5 bases). Germline-derived CDR1 and CDR2 are SQVTM and ANQGSEA. The V end lost 3 bases, the J end lost 3 bases, and 17 bases lay between the germline ends. The CDR3 has 15 amino acids. This chain's CDR3 is CSVDGMGGSDYGYTF. Here the CDR3 DNA reads TGCAGCGTTGATGGTATGGGGGGGAGCGACTATGGCTACACCTTC. The full variable domain, completed using reference TRBV29-1 and TRBJ1-2, is SAVISQKPSRDICQRGTSLTIQCQVDSQVTMMFWYRQQPGQSLTLIATANQGSEATYESGFVIDKFPISRPNLTFSTLTVSNMSPEDSSIYLCSVDGMGGSDYGYTFGSGTRLTVV.

The chain has TRBV27 and TRBJ1-5; D is perhaps TRBD1 (6 bases). The CDR3 runs to 16 residues. Germline V gives CDR1 MNHEY, CDR2 SMNVEV (reference sequence). The V gene lost 5 bases and the J gene lost 4 bases, with 18 bases spanning the gap. The CDR3 bases are TGTGCCAGCAGTGCCACAGGGATGCCTAGGAATCAGCCCCAGCATTTT. This codes for CASSATGMPRNQPQHF.

This chain joins TRBV6-5 and TRBJ1-1; possible D gene TRBD1, 5 bases. CDR1 is MNHEY and CDR2 is SVGAGI in the germline V gene. V was clipped by 5 bases and J by 4 bases, with 14 bases between them. This CDR3 is built from 14 residues. The CDR3 here is CASSRPGMGTEAFF. The CDR3 DNA follows: TGTGCCAGCAGTCGTCCAGGGATGGGCACTGAAGCTTTCTTT.

The gene calls are TRBV3-1 (or the pseudogene TRBV3-2) and TRBJ2-1, with 7 bases aligning to TRBD2. Per the germline V gene, CDR1 is LGHDT and CDR2 is YNNKEL (reference sequence). J gave up 15 bases and V 0 bases, and 5 bases lay outside the gene matches. The CDR3 is made up of 12 amino acids. The CDR3 loop is CASSQEGGYWFF. CDR3 nucleotide sequence: TGTGCCAGCAGCCAAGAGGGGGGGTATTGGTTCTTC.

This chain joins TRBV18 and TRBJ2-3, with D tentatively TRBD2 (5 bases). Germline CDR1 and CDR2: KGHSH and LQKENI. The CDR3 has 12 residues. Deletions cut 2 bases from V and 6 bases from J, with 6 bases between. CDR3 nucleotide sequence: TGTGCCAGCTCACCAGGCGGGGATACGCAGTATTTT. It encodes CASSPGGDTQYF. The full variable domain, its missing parts supplied by reference TRBV18 and TRBJ2-3, is NAGVMQNPRHLVRRRGQEARLRCSPMKGHSHVYWYRQLPEEGLKFMVYLQKENIIDESGMPKERFSAEFPKEGPSILRIQQVVRGDSAAYFCASSPGGDTQYFGPGTRLTVL.

The genes are TRBV6-2 or TRBV6-3 and TRBJ1-2; D possibly corresponds to TRBD1 (6 bases). Deletions cut 4 bases from V and 8 bases from J, with 11 bases between. The CDR3 contains 12 residues. Germline V gene lookup returns CDR1 MNHEY and CDR2 SVGEGT. The CDR3 loop is CASSSPGEGYTF. CDR3 nucleotides: TGTGCCAGCAGTTCCCCAGGGGAGGGCTACACCTTC.

The chain has TRBV28 and TRBJ2-3, with no clear D. The CDR3 is 12 residues long. Germline loops: CDR1 MDHEN, CDR2 SYDVKM. Trimming took off 4 bases at V and 9 bases at J, with 11 bases between the two ends. The CDR3, as DNA: TGTGCCAGCAGTTCATCTATTGAGACGCAGTATTTT. Residues: CASSSSIETQYF.

The chain combines TRBV11-1 with TRBJ2-1, with D unclear. Trimming cost V 3 bases and J 5 bases, with 8 bases left between them. The CDR3 is made up of 13 amino acids. The germline gives CDR1 SGHAT, CDR2 FQDESV (reference sequence). CDR3 residues: CASSLRAHNEQFF. The CDR3 DNA follows: TGTGCCAGCAGCTTGCGCGCCCACAATGAGCAGTTCTTC.

V is TRBV3-1 (or the pseudogene TRBV3-2) and J is TRBJ2-1; 11 bases match TRBD1. The CDR3 covers 15 residues. Per the germline V gene, CDR1 is LGHDT and CDR2 is YNNKEL (reference sequence). Trimming at V came to 4 bases and at J to 4 bases, leaving 3 bases not matched to a gene. CDR3 amino acids: CASSPGTGGYNEQFF. The CDR3 DNA sequence: TGTGCCAGCAGCCCGGGGACAGGGGGATACAATGAGCAGTTCTTC.

The CDR3: CAWVGGWNTEAFF. In DNA, the CDR3 is TGTGCCTGGGTAGGGGGCTGGAACACTGAAGCTTTCTTT. The chain links TRBV30 to TRBJ1-1; 7 bases agree with TRBD1. This CDR3 region has 13 residues. Trimming at V came to 5 bases and at J to 1 base, leaving 4 bases not matched to a gene. From germline, CDR1 is GTSNPN and CDR2 SVGIG (reference sequence).

The chain joins TRBV28 to TRBJ2-7; a possible D gene is TRBD2 (6 bases). Germline loops: CDR1 MDHEN, CDR2 SYDVKM. The CDR3 is 14 amino acids. The V gene lost 6 bases and the J gene lost 5 bases, with 17 bases spanning the gap. CDR3 loop: CASSSPAGRHEQYF. As DNA, the CDR3 is TGTGCCAGCAGCTCGCCGGCAGGGAGGCACGAGCAGTACTTC.

This chain joins TRBV7-2 and TRBJ1-2, with 7 nucleotides matching TRBD1. Unmatched junction bases numbered 4, after V lost 4 bases and J lost 5 bases. The CDR3 sequence is 13 residues long. CDR1 and CDR2 (germline): SGHTA, FQGNSA. CDR3 residues: CASSSGQLYGYTF. The CDR3 coding sequence is TGTGCCAGCAGCTCGGGACAGCTATATGGCTACACCTTC.

The chain joins TRBV5-6 to TRBJ1-2, with 8 bases fitting TRBD1. V was pared by 5 bases and J by 4 bases, with 4 bases of the junction left unmatched. Germline V gives CDR1 SGHDT, CDR2 YYEEEE. The CDR3 has 13 residues. CDR3 sequence: CASRQQGGYGYTF. The CDR3 DNA reads as TGTGCCAGCAGGCAACAGGGGGGCTATGGCTACACCTTC.

The rearrangement links TRBV4-3 to TRBJ2-1; TRBD1 matches 8 bases. The germline V gene encodes CDR1 LGHNA and CDR2 YSLEER. There are 17 residues in the CDR3. The V gene end was trimmed by 5 bases and the J gene end by 6 bases; junction bases not matched to a gene: 15. CDR3 nucleotide sequence: TGCGCCAGCAGCTCCGTGGGCACAGGGGGTGGGGTCAATGAGCAGTTCTTC. Translating gives CASSSVGTGGGVNEQFF.

This sequence joins TRBV7-2 and TRBJ2-3; D perhaps matches TRBD1 (5 bases). V was cut by 5 bases and J by 4 bases, with 10 bases left in between. Germline assignment: CDR1 SGHTA and CDR2 FQGNSA. This CDR3 has 13 amino acids. In nucleotides, the CDR3 is TGTGCCAGCAGCAAGCAGGGCGCAGATACGCAGTATTTT. Translation gives CASSKQGADTQYF.

The chain links TRBV7-2 to TRBJ2-7, with 7 bases aligning to TRBD1. Germline V lookup: CDR1 SGHTA, CDR2 FQGNSA. CDR3 length: 15 residues. J lost 2 bases, V lost 1 base, and 5 bases had no gene match. Here the CDR3 reads CASSLVGQDAYEQYF. The CDR3 DNA is TGTGCCAGCAGCTTAGTAGGACAGGATGCCTACGAGCAGTACTTC. The full variable domain, rest sourced from reference TRBV7-2 and TRBJ2-7, is GAGVSQSPSNKVTEKGKDVELRCDPISGHTALYWYRQSLGQGLEFLIYFQGNSAPDKSGLPSDRFSAERTGGSVSTLTIQRTQQEDSAVYLCASSLVGQDAYEQYFGPGTRLTVT.

This clone appeared once. This chain uses TRBV6-5 with TRBJ2-5; 8 nucleotides agree with TRBD1. In germline, CDR1 is MNHEY, CDR2 SVGAGI. The CDR3 is 16 amino acids. V was clipped by 2 bases and J by 2 bases; unmatched bases: 7. Here the CDR3 reads CASSYAHGTGQETQYF. For the CDR3, the DNA is TGTGCCAGCAGTTACGCCCATGGGACAGGACAAGAGACCCAGTACTTC.

The chain is built from TRBV29-1 and TRBJ2-5; perhaps TRBD1 as D (5 bases). Germline CDR1 reads SQVTM; CDR2 reads ANQGSEA. CDR3 size: 18 residues. Trimming pared 0 bases from V and 5 bases from J, leaving 25 bases between. CDR3 amino acids: CSVEDSSYELDSWETQYF. CDR3 nucleotide sequence: TGCAGCGTTGAAGACTCTTCATACGAACTCGACAGTTGGGAGACCCAGTACTTC.

V usage is TRBV5-1 and J usage is TRBJ2-5; 8 nucleotides agree with TRBD2. The CDR3 is made up of 15 amino acids. The trim removed 7 bases at V and 3 bases at J, leaving 11 bases unmatched. The germline V gene encodes CDR1 SGHRS and CDR2 YFSETQ. CDR3 region: CASGPGGGAEETQYF. For the CDR3, the DNA is TGCGCCAGCGGCCCGGGAGGGGGGGCCGAAGAGACCCAGTACTTC. Together with reference TRBV5-1 and TRBJ2-5, the CDR3 gives the full variable domain: KAGVTQTPRYLIKTRGQQVTLSCSPISGHRSVSWYQQTPGQGLQFLFEYFSETQRNKGNFPGRFSGRQFSNSRSEMNVSTLELGDSALYLCASGPGGGAEETQYFGPGTRLLVL.

V usage is TRBV5-1 and J usage is TRBJ2-1; TRBD2 is a possible D gene (5 bases). The V and J ends lost 4 bases and 8 bases respectively, with 7 bases between them. The germline V gene encodes CDR1 SGHRS and CDR2 YFSETQ. The CDR3 has 11 amino acids. The CDR3 DNA is TGCGCCAGCAGCACTAGGTATGAGCAGTTCTTC. It codes for CASSTRYEQFF.

The rearrangement joins TRBV3-1 (or the pseudogene TRBV3-2) to TRBJ2-2; D gene unclear. CDR1 LGHDT and CDR2 YNNKEL come from the germline V gene (reference sequence). This CDR3 comprises 12 residues. The V gene lost 6 bases and the J gene lost 6 bases, with 8 bases spanning the gap. The CDR3, as DNA: TGTGCCAGCAGTCCCCTAGCCGGGGAGCTGTTTTTT. As protein: CASSPLAGELFF.

The chain combines TRBV4-2 with TRBJ2-7; TRBD2 aligns across 7 bases. V lost 0 bases and J lost 4; bases outside the gene matches: 9. The CDR3 sequence is 16 residues long. Germline loops: CDR1 LGHNA, CDR2 YNFKEQ. CDR3 region: CASSQEFGGSGYEQYF. In nucleotides, the CDR3 is TGTGCCAGCAGCCAAGAGTTCGGGGGTAGCGGGTACGAGCAGTACTTC.

A word on this clone: This same CDR3 is encoded by further DNA sequences in the sample. CDR3 in DNA: TGTGCCAGCTCACCGGGACAGGGAGGATCACCCCTCCACTTT. Its protein product is CASSPGQGGSPLHF. The chain couples TRBV18 to TRBJ1-6, with TRBD1 identical over 9 bases. Trimming removed 3 bases from V and 10 bases from J; junction bases left unmatched: 4. CDR1 is KGHSH and CDR2 is LQKENI in the germline V gene. The CDR3 has 14 residues. The full variable domain, its missing parts supplied by reference TRBV18 and TRBJ1-6, is NAGVMQNPRHLVRRRGQEARLRCSPMKGHSHVYWYRQLPEEGLKFMVYLQKENIIDESGMPKERFSAEFPKEGPSILRIQQVVRGDSAAYFCASSPGQGGSPLHFGNGTRLTVT.